This entry concerns a single TCR beta chain. Its specificity is not known. TCRdb's table, derived via immunoSEQ multiplex PCR, lists solely in-frame clones and lacks some. The table records approximately 140,000 clones, roughly nine tenths of them present only once. V lost 1 base and J lost 0, with 9 bases in between. Germline CDR1 reads SEHNR; CDR2 reads FQNEAQ (reference sequence). The CDR3 length is 15 residues. This specimen belongs to a study of T cell responses to AZD1222 COVID-19 vaccine. Points from the study as a whole: Nearly half of spike-specific TCRs reportedly target unmutated variant regions. After two AZD1222 doses, spike-specific TCR breadth and depth rose versus day 0. Baseline testing showed seropositivity in only six or seven AZD1222 recipients.

The chain carries TRBV7-9 and TRBJ1-1, with D possibly TRBD1 on 5 matching bases. The sample in question was peripheral blood, obtained on day 0 of AZD1222 vaccination. This clonotype was obtained from an adult in good health. The CDR3 here is CASSLGRGMNTEAFF. In DNA form, the CDR3 reads TGTGCCAGCAGCTTAGGGAGGGGAATGAACACTGAAGCTTTCTTT.